This TCR beta chain was obtained from a study of T cell clonotyping in hematopoietic cell transplantation. General study results and limits: After transplant, recipient diversity fell while pathologically expanded clonotypes grew through day 180. At the given depth, recipient repertoires were over 95% de novo clonotypes. Without cell sorting, CD4 versus CD8 contributions remain unresolved.

Time point here: recipient sample about 28 days before transplant, after cytoreduction. The repertoire was sequenced with immunoSEQ multiplex PCR; TCRdb's copy has only in-frame clones and lacks some. The table lists roughly 46,000 clones, roughly 80% of them singletons. This clone was observed a few times. Its antigen is not identified. The CDR3 runs to 15 residues. CDR1 is LNHDA and CDR2 is SQIVND in the germline V gene (reference sequence). J was trimmed by 3 bases and V by 0 bases; bases with no gene match: 4. J is TRBJ2-7 and V is TRBV19; 8 bases agree with TRBD1. Sequencing was performed on peripheral blood mononuclear cells, taken before stem cell transplant. The sequence came from a man aged 60 to 69 with myelodysplastic syndrome. Some clones in this sample may be carry-over from other donors' samples. CDR3 bases: TGTGCCAGTAGTATAGACGACAGGGGCGGCTACGAGCAGTACTTC. It translates to CASSIDDRGGYEQYF.